This entry describes one T cell receptor beta chain. Its binding antigen is unknown. Nothing much larger sits one base from this clone, and base qualities are not available. This specimen's time point label, per the study, means: after anti-PD-1 therapy. For bulk TCRbeta sequencing, genomic DNA was extracted from tumor biopsies or peripheral blood, and input amounts ranged from roughly 550 ng to 6,004 ng. Every patient was a poor candidate for surgical resection and had histologically proven advanced or metastatic basal or squamous cell carcinoma. The basal cell carcinoma cohort was made up of fewer than 13 patients, and bulk tumor TCR sequencing was performed for 8 or 9 of these patients. This entry comes from a study of T cells in tumors after PD-1 blockade (dated by TCRdb to the late 2010s). About the study as a whole: Prior checkpoint blockade, systemic immunosuppressant use, and recent radiotherapy or other anti-cancer therapy within 4 weeks were grounds for patient exclusion. Clinical response was assessed using RECIST version 1.1. While on anti-PD-1 treatment, some of the patients also continued taking daily vismodegib 150 mg. Peripheral blood samples averaged about 110,000 TCR templates (range roughly 22,000-257,772) and 36,000 or so unique clonotypes. Using site-matched tumors from BCC or SCC patients sampled before and after anti-PD-1 therapy, the study carried out paired single-cell RNA and TCR sequencing. Patients received pembrolizumab 200 mg every 3 weeks or cemiplimab 350 mg every 2 weeks. Bulk TCR sequencing was performed on approximately eleven peripheral blood samples from 4 or 5 patients to compare blood and tumor clonotypes. The study at large found these results: The source of novel T cell clones was not identified, and lymphoid organs or rare unexpanded clones within the tumor or the tumor periphery could be included among the possible sources. About 38% of TCR clonotypes from the tumor were detected in blood, and certain novel exhausted tumor clones were present in blood collected before treatment, which suggests recruitment from the periphery.

Spanning cysteine to phenylalanine, the CDR3 consists of 16 amino acids. Here the CDR3 DNA is all that survives: 48 bases in frame from base 1. Between the V and J ends, shortened by 0 bases and 8 bases respectively, the junction contains 16 bases. The germline V gene encodes CDR1 LNHNV and CDR2 YYDKDF (reference sequence). The immunoSEQ platform was used to carry out deep TCRbeta sequencing. From the authors' description of their analysis: Only productive rearrangements were exported from the immunoSEQ Analyzer for downstream analysis. T cell phenotypes were assigned to bulk TCRbeta clonotypes by matching the clonotypes to single-cell RNA+TCR-seq clones with the same TCRbeta sequence. Tumor enrichment of a clone was calculated by dividing the clone's tumor frequency by the clone's PBMC frequency, both taken from bulk TCR sequencing. TCRs were sorted with GLIPH into specificity groups, meaning clusters of distinct TCRs that share CDR3 motifs and likely recognize common antigens. Held by TCRdb, this immuneACCESS table contains in-frame sequences only and omits some clones. Under half of the omission traces to an unresolved V gene where checked; the cause of the rest is unknown. That table furnishes V, J and clone size, whereas the DNA furnished D and trimming. This sample has 11,000 to 15,000 clones in its table, and over 80% of those were observed once. The ten largest make up approximately 25% of the sample.

The sample was PBMCs, taken after anti-PD-1 treatment. The chain was built from TRBV15 and TRBJ1-4; the D gene is not confidently resolved. The sequence came from a human donor with basal cell carcinoma. The DNA sequence reads TGTGCCACCAGCAGAGAGAGGGTTAGCTTCGGGGAAAAACTGTTTTTT. Its protein is CATSRERVSFGEKLFF.